Described below is a single T cell receptor (beta chain) sequence and its context. Its antigen remains unidentified. These data come from a study of Ad26.COV2.S vaccination and SARS-CoV-2 variants. Some clones are missing from TCRdb's copy, which holds only in-frame ones; the method was immunoSEQ multiplex PCR. The sample records 85,000 to 120,000 clones, roughly 75% being singletons. Overall study findings and caveats: Reportedly, spike-specific CD8+ and CD4+ T cell responses achieved substantial breadth once vaccination had taken place. Across vaccine and placebo recipients, the breadth of non-spike TCRs was similar.

From germline, CDR1 is SEHNR and CDR2 FQNEAQ (reference sequence). The CDR3 length is 12 residues. The V and J ends lost 1 base and 7 bases respectively, with 7 bases between them. Sequencing was performed on peripheral blood, taken after recovery from COVID-19. The chain uses TRBV7-9 and TRBJ1-2; D is unclear. The sequence was collected from a human donor who had recovered from COVID-19. CDR3 region: CASSLESFGYTF. The CDR3 coding sequence is TGTGCCAGCAGCTTAGAGTCGTTTGGCTACACCTTC.